These 11 T cell receptor beta chains came from one sample sequenced in a study of STAT5B mutations in CD4+ large granular lymphocyte leukemia. Clones were read by immunoSEQ multiplex PCR, and TCRdb kept only the in-frame ones, dropping some. The table includes about 40,000 clones, approximately 88% detected once. Material for sequencing was CD4+ T cells from blood buffy coats. All receptors derive from a human donor in good health.

This clone appeared once. V gene TRBV6-1 combines with J gene TRBJ2-2, with 7 positions matching TRBD1. V lost 2 bases and J lost 6; bases outside the gene matches: 6. The germline V gene encodes CDR1 MNHNS and CDR2 SASEGT. CDR3 length: 15 amino acids. In DNA form, the CDR3 reads TGTGCCAGCAGTGAAAGACAGGGTGCCCCCGGGGAGCTGTTTTTT. Protein: CASSERQGAPGELFF.

The chain is built from TRBV27 and TRBJ2-1, with 7 bases that match TRBD1. This CDR3 spans 13 amino acids. CDR1 and CDR2 from the germline V gene are MNHEY and SMNVEV (reference sequence). V lost 2 bases to trimming and J lost 14 bases; unmatched junction nucleotides: 9. The CDR3 protein is CASSLNSGQWKFF. The DNA for the CDR3 is TGTGCCAGCAGTTTAAATTCGGGACAGTGGAAGTTCTTC.

The chain couples TRBV6-6 to TRBJ1-5; D remains unclear. V dropped 4 bases and J dropped 2 bases, with 6 bases sitting between them. The CDR3 has 13 amino acids. CDR1 is MNHNY and CDR2 is SVGAGI in the germline V gene (reference sequence). Here the CDR3 DNA reads TGTGCCAGCAGTTCAGGAGGCAATCAGCCCCAGCATTTT. This codes for CASSSGGNQPQHF.

This sequence joins TRBV18 and TRBJ1-3, with D hard to call. The V gene's germline CDR1 is KGHSH and CDR2 LQKENI. This CDR3 comprises 15 residues. V was cut by 3 bases and J by 8 bases, with 17 bases left in between. Written as DNA, the CDR3 is TGTGCCAGCTCACCTCGTTCGGGTTCCGGGGACACCATATATTTT. It codes for CASSPRSGSGDTIYF.

CDR3 region: CAWSVMDRSEQFF. As DNA, the CDR3 is TGTGCCTGGAGTGTAATGGATAGGAGTGAGCAGTTCTTC. This chain links TRBV30 with TRBJ2-1; no clear D. The germline V gene has CDR1 GTSNPN and CDR2 SVGIG (reference sequence). CDR3 length: 13 residues. Between the trimmed V and J ends, which lost 0 bases and 9 bases, there was a span of 12 bases.

This sequence joins TRBV7-3 and TRBJ2-3; TRBD2 is a possible D gene (5 bases). V was trimmed by 0 bases and J by 1 base, leaving 8 bases between them. The germline V gene has CDR1 SGHTA and CDR2 FQGTGA. This CDR3 is 15 amino acids long. CDR3 sequence (DNA): TGTGCCAGCAGCTTAACGAATAGCGGCACAGATACGCAGTATTTT. It specifies CASSLTNSGTDTQYF.

V usage is TRBV19 and J usage is TRBJ1-6; maybe TRBD1 (6 bases). Germline V gene lookup returns CDR1 LNHDA and CDR2 SQIVND (reference sequence). Between the trimmed V and J ends, which lost 5 bases and 5 bases, there was a span of 16 bases. The CDR3 is 16 residues long. DNA for the CDR3: TGTGCCAGTAGTTTGAAGACAGGCTGGGATAATTCACCCCTCCACTTT. The encoded protein is CASSLKTGWDNSPLHF.

This clone turned up a few times. The rearrangement uses TRBV19 and TRBJ1-5, with 7 bases lining up with TRBD1. The germline V gene has CDR1 LNHDA and CDR2 SQIVND (reference sequence). This CDR3 contains 15 residues. J lost 6 bases, V lost 0 bases, and 5 bases had no gene match. The CDR3 is CASSIDHRGVQPQHF. Written as DNA, the CDR3 is TGTGCCAGTAGTATAGATCACAGGGGTGTTCAGCCCCAGCATTTT.

The J gene is TRBJ2-2, the V gene TRBV10-1; a possible D gene is TRBD1 (6 bases). This CDR3 is 17 amino acids long. Trimming took 8 bases from V and 0 from J, leaving 19 bases between them. Per germline, CDR1 WNHNN and CDR2 SYGVQD (reference sequence). The CDR3 nucleotides read TGCGCCAGCCCACAACGTCGGACAGCCACGAACACCGGGGAGCTGTTTTTT. Translated, it gives CASPQRRTATNTGELFF.

There are a few counts of this clone. This chain uses TRBV7-3 with TRBJ1-5; no reliable D call. Per germline, CDR1 SGHTA and CDR2 FQGTGA. V lost 5 bases, J lost 0 bases, and 5 bases lay in between. This CDR3 comprises 13 residues. The CDR3 reads CASSPDSNQPQHF. The CDR3 bases are TGTGCCAGCAGCCCCGATAGCAATCAGCCCCAGCATTTT. The whole variable domain, filled in from reference TRBV7-3 and TRBJ1-5, reads GAGVSQTPSNKVTEKGKYVELRCDPISGHTALYWYRQSLGQGPEFLIYFQGTGAADDSGLPNDRFFAVRPEGSVSTLKIQRTERGDSAVYLCASSPDSNQPQHFGDGTRLSIL.

This chain links TRBV5-4 with TRBJ2-3; the match to TRBD2 covers 15 bases. This CDR3 comprises 17 residues. V shed 5 bases, J shed 8 bases, and the junction held 12 bases outside the gene matches. Germline V gene data show CDR1 as SGHNT and CDR2 as YYREEE (reference sequence). Here the CDR3 DNA reads TGTGCCAGCAGGACCGGACTAGCGGGAGGGACACAGCTTACGCAGTATTTT. It translates to CASRTGLAGGTQLTQYF.